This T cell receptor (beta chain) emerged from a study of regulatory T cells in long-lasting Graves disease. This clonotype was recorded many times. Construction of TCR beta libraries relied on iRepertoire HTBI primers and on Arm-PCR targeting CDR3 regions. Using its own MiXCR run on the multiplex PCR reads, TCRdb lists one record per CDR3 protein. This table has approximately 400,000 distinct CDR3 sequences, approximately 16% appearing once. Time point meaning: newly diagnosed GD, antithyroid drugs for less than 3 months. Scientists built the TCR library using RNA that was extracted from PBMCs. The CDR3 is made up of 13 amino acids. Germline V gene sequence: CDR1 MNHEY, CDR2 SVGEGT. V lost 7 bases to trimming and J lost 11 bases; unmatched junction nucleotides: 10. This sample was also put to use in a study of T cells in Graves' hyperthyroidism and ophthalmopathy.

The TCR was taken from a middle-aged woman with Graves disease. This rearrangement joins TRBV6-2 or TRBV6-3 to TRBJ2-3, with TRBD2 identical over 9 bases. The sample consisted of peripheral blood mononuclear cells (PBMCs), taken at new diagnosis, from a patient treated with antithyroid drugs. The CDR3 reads CASNLAGARGQYF. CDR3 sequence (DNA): TGTGCCAGCAATTTAGCGGGAGCGCGGGGGCAGTATTTT.